These T cell receptor beta chains were read from a single sample in a study of T cell responses to AZD1222 COVID-19 vaccine. Here immunoSEQ multiplex PCR was the method, and the copy in TCRdb shows in-frame clones only, minus some. This table holds tens of thousands of clones, roughly 88% found once. The material sequenced was peripheral blood, taken 28 days after the second AZD1222 dose. These receptors came from an adult who received the AZD1222 COVID-19 vaccine. CDR3s include the opening cysteine and the closing phenylalanine or tryptophan. Each record gives: clone size, J gene, D gene, V gene, CDR3 DNA, CDR3 protein. D genes are given only for firm matches. Rows give clone size only sometimes, using once, few, many, or a class for an expanded clone.

-	TRBJ2-7	-	TRBV2	TGTGCCAGCAGTCCCAGGGAAGCCTACGAGCAGTACTTC	CASSPREAYEQYF
once	TRBJ2-7	-	TRBV7-7	TGTGCCAGCAGCTTAAGGTTTGGCAGGGACTACGAGCAGTACTTC	CASSLRFGRDYEQYF
-	TRBJ2-1	-	TRBV27	TGTGCCAGCAGTTTAGTACAAAACAATGAGCAGTTCTTC	CASSLVQNNEQFF
-	TRBJ1-2	-	TRBV5-1	TGCGCCAGCAGCTTGAGCAGTGGCAACTATGGCTACACCTTC	CASSLSSGNYGYTF
-	TRBJ1-1	TRBD1	TRBV4-2	TGTGCCAGCAGCCCCCGGCTGACAGGGGGAATGACTGAAGCTTTCTTT	CASSPRLTGGMTEAFF
-	TRBJ1-5	-	TRBV15	TGTGCCACCAGCAGATGGACGGATCCTAATCAGCCCCAGCATTTT	CATSRWTDPNQPQHF
-	TRBJ1-5	TRBD1	TRBV28	TGTGCCAGCAGTTTCTCCAGGGGGCGCCGGGGCAATCAGCCCCAGCATTTT	CASSFSRGRRGNQPQHF
-	TRBJ1-2	-	TRBV7-2	TGTGCCAGCAGCTCCCGGGCCCATAACTATGGCTACACCTTC	CASSSRAHNYGYTF
-	TRBJ2-1	TRBD1	TRBV7-3	TGTGCCAGCAGCTTCGGACAGGGGTCCTCCTACAATGAGCAGTTCTTC	CASSFGQGSSYNEQFF
-	TRBJ1-2	-	TRBV5-1	TGCGCCAGCAGCTTGGGGGGCTATGGCTACACCTTC	CASSLGGYGYTF
once	TRBJ2-7	-	TRBV2	TGTGCCAGCAAAAGGACAGAGAGCTCCTACGAGCAGTACTTC	CASKRTESSYEQYF
once	TRBJ1-2	-	TRBV2	TGTGCCAGCAGTGTCCGACGGGAGGATGGCTACACCTTC	CASSVRREDGYTF
-	TRBJ2-7	-	TRBV6-6	TGTGCCAGCTCCCAAGTCCAGGGTGGCGAGCAGTACTTC	CASSQVQGGEQYF
-	TRBJ1-1	-	TRBV5-1	TGCGCCAGCAGCCCTCCGAATGGGCTGAACACTGAAGCTTTCTTT	CASSPPNGLNTEAFF
-	TRBJ2-7	-	TRBV21-1	TGTGCCAGCAGCTCCAAGAGGCTAAGGGGGGAGCAGTACTTC	CASSSKRLRGEQYF
once	TRBJ2-7	TRBD1	TRBV5-1	TGCGCCAGCAGCTTTTCCGGGACAGGACCCTACGAGCAGTACTTC	CASSFSGTGPYEQYF
-	TRBJ2-3	-	TRBV5-4	TGTGCCAGCAGCTTGGAGGGGGGTCGCACAGATACGCAGTATTTT	CASSLEGGRTDTQYF
few	TRBJ2-2	TRBD1	TRBV24-1	TGTGCCACCAGTGATTTGAACCCGGGACAGGGAAGGTCCGGGGAGCTGTTTTTT	CATSDLNPGQGRSGELFF
-	TRBJ1-2	-	TRBV2	TGTGCCAGCAGTGAAGCCAACTATGGCTACACCTTC	CASSEANYGYTF